The source of this TCR beta chain is a study of CD4 T cells in relation to SARS-CoV-2 and coronaviruses. Study-wide background: PBMCs were cultured with antigen for over nine days before TCR beta sequencing. Controls used an HIV-1 Nef peptide pool or no peptide.

Some clones are missing from TCRdb's copy, which holds only in-frame ones; the method was immunoSEQ multiplex PCR. The sample has roughly 18,000 clones; roughly 80% are singletons. This clone is labeled medium-sized (0.01 to 0.1%). No antigen is known for it. The unexposed donors gave CD4+ T cells in about 2011-2018, prior to COVID-19. Isolation of CD4+ T cells took place after about 9 days in culture. PBMCs were plated at fewer than 2.5 million per well in IL-2-containing medium. In germline, CDR1 is LNHDA, CDR2 SQIVND (reference sequence). The CDR3 covers 17 residues. Trimming removed 9 bases at V and 0 bases at J, with 21 bases between.

Source material: CD4+ T cells from PBMCs, cultured in vitro. The TCR sequence derives from a human donor in good health. The chain has TRBV19 and TRBJ1-5; D remains unclear. CDR3 protein: CASSPDGSKYSNQPQHF. The CDR3 DNA reads TGTGCCAGCAGTCCTGATGGCAGCAAATATAGCAATCAGCCCCAGCATTTT.